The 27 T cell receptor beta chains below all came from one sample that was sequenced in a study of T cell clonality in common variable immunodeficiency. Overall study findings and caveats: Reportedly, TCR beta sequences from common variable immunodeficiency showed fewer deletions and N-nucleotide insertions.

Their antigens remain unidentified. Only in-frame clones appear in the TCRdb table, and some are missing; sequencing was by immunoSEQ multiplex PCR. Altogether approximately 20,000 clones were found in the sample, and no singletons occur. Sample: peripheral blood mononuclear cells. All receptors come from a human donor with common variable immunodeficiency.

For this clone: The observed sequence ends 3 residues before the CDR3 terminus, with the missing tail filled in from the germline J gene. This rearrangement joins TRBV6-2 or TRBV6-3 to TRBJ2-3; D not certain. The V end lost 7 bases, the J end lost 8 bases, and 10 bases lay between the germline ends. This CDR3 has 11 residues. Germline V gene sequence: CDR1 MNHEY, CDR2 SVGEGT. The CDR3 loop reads CASTQAGTQYF. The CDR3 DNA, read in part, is TGTGCCAGCACCCAAGCTGGTACG.

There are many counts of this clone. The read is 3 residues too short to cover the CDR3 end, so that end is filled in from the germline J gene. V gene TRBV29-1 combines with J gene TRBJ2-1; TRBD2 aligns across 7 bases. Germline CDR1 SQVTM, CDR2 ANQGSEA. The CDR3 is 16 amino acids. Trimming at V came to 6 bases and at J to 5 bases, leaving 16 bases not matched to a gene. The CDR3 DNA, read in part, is TGCAGCGTGGGGGTCGATTTCTTACGGGGGGACAATGAG. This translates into CSVGVDFLRGDNE. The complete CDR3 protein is CSVGVDFLRGDNEQFF.

The CDR3 reads CASSPGTGNQPQHF. The part of the CDR3 DNA that was read is TGTGCCAGCTCACCCGGGACAGGTAATCAGCCC. The chain links TRBV18 to TRBJ1-5; 8 bases map to TRBD1. Read coverage stops 3 residues before the CDR3 terminus; the germline J gene supplies the remainder. The germline CDR1 and CDR2 sequences are KGHSH and LQKENI. V trimming: 3 bases; J trimming: 4 bases; junction bases outside the gene matches: 2. The CDR3 runs 14 residues.

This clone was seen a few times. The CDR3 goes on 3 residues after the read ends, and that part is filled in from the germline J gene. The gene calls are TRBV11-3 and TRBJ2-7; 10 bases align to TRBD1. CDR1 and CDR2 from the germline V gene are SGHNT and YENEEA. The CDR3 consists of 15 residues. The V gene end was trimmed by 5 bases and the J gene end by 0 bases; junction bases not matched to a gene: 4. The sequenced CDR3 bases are TGTGCCAGCAGCCCCGGGACAGGGGTCTCCTACGAG. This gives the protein CASSPGTGVSYE. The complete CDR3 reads CASSPGTGVSYEQYF. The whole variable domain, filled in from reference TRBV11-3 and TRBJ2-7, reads EAGVVQSPRYKIIEKKQPVAFWCNPISGHNTLYWYLQNLGQGPELLIRYENEEAVDDSQLPKDRFSAERLKGVDSTLKIQPAELGDSAVYLCASSPGTGVSYEQYFGPGTRLTVT.

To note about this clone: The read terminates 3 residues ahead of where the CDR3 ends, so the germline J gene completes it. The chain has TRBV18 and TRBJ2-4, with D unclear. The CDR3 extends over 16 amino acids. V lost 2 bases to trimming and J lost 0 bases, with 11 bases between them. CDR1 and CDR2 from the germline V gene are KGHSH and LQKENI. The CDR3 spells CASSPFHPIAKNIQYF. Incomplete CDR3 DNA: TGTGCCAGCTCACCATTTCATCCAATAGCCAAAAACATT.

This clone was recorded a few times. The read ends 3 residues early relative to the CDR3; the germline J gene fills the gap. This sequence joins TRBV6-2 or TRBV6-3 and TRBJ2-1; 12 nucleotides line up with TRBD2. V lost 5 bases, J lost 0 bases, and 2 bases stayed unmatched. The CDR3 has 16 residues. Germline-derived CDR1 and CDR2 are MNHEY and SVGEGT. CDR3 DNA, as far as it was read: TGTGCCAGCAGTAGGGGACTAGCGGGCTCCTACAATGAG. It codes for CASSRGLAGSYNE. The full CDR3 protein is CASSRGLAGSYNEQFF.

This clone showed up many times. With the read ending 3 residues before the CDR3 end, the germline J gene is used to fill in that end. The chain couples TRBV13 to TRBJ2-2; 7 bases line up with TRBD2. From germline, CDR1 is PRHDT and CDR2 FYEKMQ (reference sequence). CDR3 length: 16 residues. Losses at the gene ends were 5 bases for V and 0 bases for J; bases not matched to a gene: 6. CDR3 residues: CASSPRLAANTGELFF. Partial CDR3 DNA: TGTGCCAGCAGCCCACGACTAGCAGCGAACACCGGGGAG.

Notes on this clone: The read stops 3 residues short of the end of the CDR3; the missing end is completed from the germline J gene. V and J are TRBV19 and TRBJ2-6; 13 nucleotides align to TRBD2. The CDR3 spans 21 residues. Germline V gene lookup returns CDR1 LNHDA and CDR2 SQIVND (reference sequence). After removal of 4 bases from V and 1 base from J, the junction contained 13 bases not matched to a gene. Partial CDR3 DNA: TGTGCCAGTAGTAGCCCGGGACTAGCGGGACTCCACAGGTCTGGGGCCAACGTC. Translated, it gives CASSSPGLAGLHRSGANV. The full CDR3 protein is CASSSPGLAGLHRSGANVLTF. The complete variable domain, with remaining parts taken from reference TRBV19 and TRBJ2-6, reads DGGITQSPKYLFRKEGQNVTLSCEQNLNHDAMYWYRQDPGQGLRLIYYSQIVNDFQKGDIAEGYSVSREKKESFPLTVTSAQKNPTAFYLCASSSPGLAGLHRSGANVLTFGAGSRLTVL.

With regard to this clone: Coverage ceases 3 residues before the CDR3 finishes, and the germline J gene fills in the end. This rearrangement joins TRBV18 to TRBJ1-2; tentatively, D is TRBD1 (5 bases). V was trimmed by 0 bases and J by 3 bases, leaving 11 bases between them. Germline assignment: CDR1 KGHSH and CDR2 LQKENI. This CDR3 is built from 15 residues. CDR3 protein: CASSPPVGEDYGYTF. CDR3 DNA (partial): TGTGCCAGCTCACCACCAGTAGGGGAGGACTATGGC.

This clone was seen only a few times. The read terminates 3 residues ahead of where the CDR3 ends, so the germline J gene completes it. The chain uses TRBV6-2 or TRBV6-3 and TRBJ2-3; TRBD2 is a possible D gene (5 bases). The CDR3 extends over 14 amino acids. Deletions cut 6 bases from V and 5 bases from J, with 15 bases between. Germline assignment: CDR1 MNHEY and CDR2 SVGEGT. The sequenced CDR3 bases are TGTGCCAGCAGCCCCTCCCATCGGGGAGATACG. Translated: CASSPSHRGDT. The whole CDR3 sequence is CASSPSHRGDTQYF.

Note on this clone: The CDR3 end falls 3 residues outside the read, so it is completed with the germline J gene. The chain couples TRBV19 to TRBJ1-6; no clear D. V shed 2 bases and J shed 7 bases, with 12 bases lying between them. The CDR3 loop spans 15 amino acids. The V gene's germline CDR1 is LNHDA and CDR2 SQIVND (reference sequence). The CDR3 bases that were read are TGTGCCAGTAGTATAAGTATGTTCGGGAATTCACCC. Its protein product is CASSISMFGNSP. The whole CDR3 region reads CASSISMFGNSPLHF.

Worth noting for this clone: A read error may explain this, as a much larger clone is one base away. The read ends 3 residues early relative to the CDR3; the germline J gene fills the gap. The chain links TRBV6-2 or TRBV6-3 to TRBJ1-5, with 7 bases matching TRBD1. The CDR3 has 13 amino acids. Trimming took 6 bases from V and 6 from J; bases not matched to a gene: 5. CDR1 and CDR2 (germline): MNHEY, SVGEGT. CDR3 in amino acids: CASSFNRGQPQHF. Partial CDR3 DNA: TGTGCCAGCAGCTTCAACAGGGGTCAGCCC.

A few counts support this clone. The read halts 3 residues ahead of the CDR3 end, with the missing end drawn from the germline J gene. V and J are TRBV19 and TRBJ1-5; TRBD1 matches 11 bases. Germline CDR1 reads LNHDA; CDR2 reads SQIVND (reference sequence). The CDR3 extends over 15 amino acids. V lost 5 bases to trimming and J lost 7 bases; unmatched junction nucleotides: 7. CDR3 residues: CASSPRDRGWQPQHF. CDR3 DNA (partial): TGTGCCAGTAGTCCCCGGGACAGGGGGTGGCAGCCC.

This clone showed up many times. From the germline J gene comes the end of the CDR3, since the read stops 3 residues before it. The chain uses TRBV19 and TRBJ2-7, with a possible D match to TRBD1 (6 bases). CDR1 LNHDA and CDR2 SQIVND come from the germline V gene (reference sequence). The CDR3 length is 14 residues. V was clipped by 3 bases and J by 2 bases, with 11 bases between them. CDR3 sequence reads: CASSIPGQPYEQYF. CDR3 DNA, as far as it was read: TGTGCCAGTAGTATTCCGGGACAACCCTACGAG.

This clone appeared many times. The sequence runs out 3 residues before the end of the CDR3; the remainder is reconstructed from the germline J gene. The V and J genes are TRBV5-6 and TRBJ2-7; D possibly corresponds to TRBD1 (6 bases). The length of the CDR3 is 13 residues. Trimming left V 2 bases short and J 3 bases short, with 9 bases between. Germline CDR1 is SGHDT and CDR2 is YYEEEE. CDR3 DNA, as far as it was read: TGTGCCAGCAGCTTTAGGGGGAACTACGAG. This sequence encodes CASSFRGNYE. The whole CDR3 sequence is CASSFRGNYEQYF.

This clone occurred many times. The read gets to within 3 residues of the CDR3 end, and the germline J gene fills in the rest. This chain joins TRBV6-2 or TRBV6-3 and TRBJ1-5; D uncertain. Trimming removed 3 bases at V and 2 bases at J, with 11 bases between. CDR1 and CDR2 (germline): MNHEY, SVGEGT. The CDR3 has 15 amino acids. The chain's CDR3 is CASSYSGEGNQPQHF. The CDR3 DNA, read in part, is TGTGCCAGCAGTTATAGCGGGGAGGGCAATCAGCCC.

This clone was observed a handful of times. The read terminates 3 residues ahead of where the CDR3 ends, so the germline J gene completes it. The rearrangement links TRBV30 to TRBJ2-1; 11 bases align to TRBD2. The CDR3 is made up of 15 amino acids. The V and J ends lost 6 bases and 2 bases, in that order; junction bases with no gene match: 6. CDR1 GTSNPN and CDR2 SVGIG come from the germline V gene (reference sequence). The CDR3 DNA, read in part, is TGTGCCTGCCATAGCGGGAGGGAAACCTACAATGAG. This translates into CACHSGRETYNE. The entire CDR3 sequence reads CACHSGRETYNEQFF. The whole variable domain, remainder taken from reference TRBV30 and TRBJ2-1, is SQTIHQWPATLVQPVGSPLSLECTVEGTSNPNLYWYRQAAGRGLQLLFYSVGIGQISSEVPQNLSASRPQDRQFILSSKKLLLSDSGFYLCACHSGRETYNEQFFGPGTRLTVL.

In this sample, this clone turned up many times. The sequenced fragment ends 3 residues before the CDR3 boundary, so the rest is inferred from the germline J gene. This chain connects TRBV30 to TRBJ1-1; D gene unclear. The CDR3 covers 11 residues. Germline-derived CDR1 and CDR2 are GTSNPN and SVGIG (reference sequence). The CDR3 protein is CAWSVAFEAFF. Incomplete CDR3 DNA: TGTGCCTGGAGTGTGGCCTTCGAA.

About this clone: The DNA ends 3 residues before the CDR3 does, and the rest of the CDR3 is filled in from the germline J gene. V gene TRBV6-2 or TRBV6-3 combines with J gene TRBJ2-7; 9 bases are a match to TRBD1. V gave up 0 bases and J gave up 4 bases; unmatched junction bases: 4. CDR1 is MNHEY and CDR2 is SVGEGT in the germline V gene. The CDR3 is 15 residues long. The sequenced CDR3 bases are TGTGCCAGCAGTTACTCCGGGACAGGGAATTACGAG. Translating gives CASSYSGTGNYE. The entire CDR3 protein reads CASSYSGTGNYEQYF.

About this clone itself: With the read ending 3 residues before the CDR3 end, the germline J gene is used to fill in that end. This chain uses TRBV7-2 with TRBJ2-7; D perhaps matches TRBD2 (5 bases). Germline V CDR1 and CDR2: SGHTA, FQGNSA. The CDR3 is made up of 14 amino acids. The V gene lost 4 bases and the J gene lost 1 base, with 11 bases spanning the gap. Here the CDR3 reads CASSSIGVSYEQYF. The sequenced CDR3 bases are TGTGCCAGCAGCTCCATCGGGGTTTCCTACGAG.

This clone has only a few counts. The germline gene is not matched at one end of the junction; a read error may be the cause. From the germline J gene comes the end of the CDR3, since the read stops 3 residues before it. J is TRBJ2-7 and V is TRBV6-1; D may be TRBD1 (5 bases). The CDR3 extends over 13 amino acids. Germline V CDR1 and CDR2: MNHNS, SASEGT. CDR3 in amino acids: CASREDSHYEQYF. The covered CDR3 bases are TGTGCCAGCAGGGAAGACAGCCACTACGAG.

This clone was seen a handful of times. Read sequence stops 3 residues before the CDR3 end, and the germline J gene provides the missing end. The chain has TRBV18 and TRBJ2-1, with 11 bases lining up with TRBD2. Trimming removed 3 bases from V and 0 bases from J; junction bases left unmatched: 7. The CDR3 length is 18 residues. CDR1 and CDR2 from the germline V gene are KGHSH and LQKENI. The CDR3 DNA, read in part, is TGTGCCAGCTCACCCCCGGGACTAGCGGCTAGCTCCTACAATGAG. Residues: CASSPPGLAASSYNE. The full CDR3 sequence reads CASSPPGLAASSYNEQFF.

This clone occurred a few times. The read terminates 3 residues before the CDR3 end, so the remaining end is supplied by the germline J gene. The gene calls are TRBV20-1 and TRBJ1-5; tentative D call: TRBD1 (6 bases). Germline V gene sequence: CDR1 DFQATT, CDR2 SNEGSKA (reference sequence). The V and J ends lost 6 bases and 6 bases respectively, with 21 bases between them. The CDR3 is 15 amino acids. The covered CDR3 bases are TGCAGTGCAACAACCGGGGACAAGGGTAGTCAGCCC. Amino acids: CSATTGDKGSQP. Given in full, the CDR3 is CSATTGDKGSQPQHF.

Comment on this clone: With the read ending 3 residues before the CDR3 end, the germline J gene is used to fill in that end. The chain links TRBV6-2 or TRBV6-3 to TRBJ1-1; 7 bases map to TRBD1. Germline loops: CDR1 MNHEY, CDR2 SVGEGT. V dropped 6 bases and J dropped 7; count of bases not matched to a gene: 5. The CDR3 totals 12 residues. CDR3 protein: CASSQGQIEAFF. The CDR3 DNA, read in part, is TGTGCCAGCAGCCAGGGACAGATTGAA.

The sequenced part of the CDR3 DNA is TGTGCCAGCAGCTCTACAGGGACGCCTAATGAAAAA. It encodes CASSSTGTPNEK. The CDR3, in full, reads CASSSTGTPNEKLFF. The chain links TRBV7-2 to TRBJ1-4; D is possibly TRBD1 (6 bases). The read gets to within 3 residues of the CDR3 end, and the germline J gene fills in the rest. V gave up 4 bases and J gave up 3 bases, with 12 bases separating them. Germline CDR1 is SGHTA and CDR2 is FQGNSA. This CDR3 has 15 residues.

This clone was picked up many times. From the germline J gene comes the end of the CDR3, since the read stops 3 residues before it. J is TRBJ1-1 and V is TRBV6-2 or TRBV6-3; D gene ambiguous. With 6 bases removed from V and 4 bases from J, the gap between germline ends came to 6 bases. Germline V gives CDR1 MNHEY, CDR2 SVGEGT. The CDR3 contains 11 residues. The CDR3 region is CASSRGTEAFF. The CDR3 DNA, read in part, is TGTGCCAGCAGCCGGGGCACTGAA.

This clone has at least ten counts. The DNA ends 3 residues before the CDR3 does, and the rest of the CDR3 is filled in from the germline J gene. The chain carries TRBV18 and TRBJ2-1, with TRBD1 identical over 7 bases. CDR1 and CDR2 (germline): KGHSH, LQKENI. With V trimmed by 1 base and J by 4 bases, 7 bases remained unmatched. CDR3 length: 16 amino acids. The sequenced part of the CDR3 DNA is TGTGCCAGCTCACCACAGGGCATGGGACAGTACAATGAG. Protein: CASSPQGMGQYNE. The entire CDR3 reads CASSPQGMGQYNEQFF.